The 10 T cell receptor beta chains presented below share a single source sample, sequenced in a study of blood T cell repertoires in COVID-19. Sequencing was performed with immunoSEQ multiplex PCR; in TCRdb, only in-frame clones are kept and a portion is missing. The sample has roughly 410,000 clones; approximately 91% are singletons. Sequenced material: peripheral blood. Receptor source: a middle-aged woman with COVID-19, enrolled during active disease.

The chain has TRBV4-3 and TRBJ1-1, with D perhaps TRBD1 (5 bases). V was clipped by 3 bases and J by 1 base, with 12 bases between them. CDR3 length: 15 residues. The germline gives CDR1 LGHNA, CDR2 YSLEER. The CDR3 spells CASSQSTAPNTEAFF. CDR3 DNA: TGCGCCAGCAGCCAGTCGACAGCCCCGAACACTGAAGCTTTCTTT.

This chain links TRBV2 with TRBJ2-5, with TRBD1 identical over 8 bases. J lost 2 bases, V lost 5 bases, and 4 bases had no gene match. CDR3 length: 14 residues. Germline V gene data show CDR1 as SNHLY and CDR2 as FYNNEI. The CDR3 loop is CASSYRGSQETQYF. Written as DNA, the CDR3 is TGTGCCAGCAGTTACAGGGGGTCGCAAGAGACCCAGTACTTC.

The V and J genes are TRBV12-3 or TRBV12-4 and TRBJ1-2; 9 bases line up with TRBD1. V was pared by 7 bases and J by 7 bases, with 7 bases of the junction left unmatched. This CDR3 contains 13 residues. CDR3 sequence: CASTGQGPLGYTF. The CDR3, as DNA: TGTGCCAGCACCGGACAGGGGCCCCTTGGCTACACCTTC.

DNA for the CDR3: TGTGCCAGTTTGCGCGGAAATAATCAGCCCCAGCATTTT. Translating it yields CASLRGNNQPQHF. This chain uses TRBV19 with TRBJ1-5; no clear D gene. Germline lookup yields CDR1 LNHDA and CDR2 SQIVND (reference sequence). The ends were cut back, 8 bases at V and 4 bases at J, with 12 bases in the middle. This CDR3 has 13 amino acids.

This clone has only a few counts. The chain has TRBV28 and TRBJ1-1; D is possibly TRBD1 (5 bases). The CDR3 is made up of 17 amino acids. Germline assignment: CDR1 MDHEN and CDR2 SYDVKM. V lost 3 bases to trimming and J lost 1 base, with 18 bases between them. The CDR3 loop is CASSFGWPGLRNTEAFF. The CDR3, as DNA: TGTGCCAGCAGTTTTGGATGGCCGGGACTCAGGAACACTGAAGCTTTCTTT.

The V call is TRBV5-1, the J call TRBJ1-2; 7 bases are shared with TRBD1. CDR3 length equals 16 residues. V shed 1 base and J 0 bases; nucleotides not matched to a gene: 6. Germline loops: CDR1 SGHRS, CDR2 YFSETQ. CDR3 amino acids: CASSLLGTDSNYGYTF. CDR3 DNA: TGCGCCAGCAGCTTGTTGGGGACAGATTCTAACTATGGCTACACCTTC.

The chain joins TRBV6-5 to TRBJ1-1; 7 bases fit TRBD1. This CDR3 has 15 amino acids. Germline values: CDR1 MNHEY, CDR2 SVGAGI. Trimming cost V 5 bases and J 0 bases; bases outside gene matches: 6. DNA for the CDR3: TGTGCCAGCAGTAGACAGGGACGCATGAACACTGAAGCTTTCTTT. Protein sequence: CASSRQGRMNTEAFF.

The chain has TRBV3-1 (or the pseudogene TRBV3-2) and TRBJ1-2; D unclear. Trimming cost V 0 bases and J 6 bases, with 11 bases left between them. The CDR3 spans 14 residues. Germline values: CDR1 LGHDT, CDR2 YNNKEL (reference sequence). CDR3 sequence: CASSQEEWANGYTF. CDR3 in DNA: TGTGCCAGCAGCCAAGAGGAATGGGCTAATGGCTACACCTTC.

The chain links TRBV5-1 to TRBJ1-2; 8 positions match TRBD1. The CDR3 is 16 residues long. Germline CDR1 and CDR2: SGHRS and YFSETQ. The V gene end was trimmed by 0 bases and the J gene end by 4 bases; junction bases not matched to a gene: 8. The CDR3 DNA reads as TGCGCCAGCAGCTTGGATAGTCAGGGGGCGATCTATGGCTACACCTTC. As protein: CASSLDSQGAIYGYTF.

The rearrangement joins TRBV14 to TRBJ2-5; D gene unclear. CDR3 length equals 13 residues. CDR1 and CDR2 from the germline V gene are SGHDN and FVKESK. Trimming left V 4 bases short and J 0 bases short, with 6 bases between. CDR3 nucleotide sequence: TGTGCCAGCAGCCGGCAGTACCAAGAGACCCAGTACTTC. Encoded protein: CASSRQYQETQYF.